This T cell receptor (beta chain) comes out of a study of blood T cell repertoires in COVID-19. Per the authors' pipeline: Nucleated cell number was recorded as an estimate derived from reference gene primer amplification. Sequencing used immunoSEQ multiplex PCR; TCRdb keeps in-frame clones, though not all of them. Clone size and V and J calls were adopted from that table, with D and trimming inferred from the DNA. The data hold 280,000 or so clones, with 85% observed a single time. The participants were between about 18 and 95 years old and came from under 25 US areas. Membership in each cohort depended on participant-reported clinical history. For recovered donors of Cohort 3, there were two negative PCRs, clearance, or symptom resolution. Comments on this clone: One end of the junction does not line up with germline, which may come from a read error.

The CDR3 extends over 11 amino acids. The germline V gene has CDR1 MNHEY and CDR2 SVGAGI. The sequencing sample was made of PBMCs or T cells enriched from blood (not recorded which). The chain joins TRBV6-5 to TRBJ2-7; D unclear. The TCR originated in a woman in her 50s who had recovered from COVID-19. CDR3 sequence (DNA): TGTGCCAGCAGTTCGCGGATTTCAAAGCACTTC. As protein: CASSSRISKHF.